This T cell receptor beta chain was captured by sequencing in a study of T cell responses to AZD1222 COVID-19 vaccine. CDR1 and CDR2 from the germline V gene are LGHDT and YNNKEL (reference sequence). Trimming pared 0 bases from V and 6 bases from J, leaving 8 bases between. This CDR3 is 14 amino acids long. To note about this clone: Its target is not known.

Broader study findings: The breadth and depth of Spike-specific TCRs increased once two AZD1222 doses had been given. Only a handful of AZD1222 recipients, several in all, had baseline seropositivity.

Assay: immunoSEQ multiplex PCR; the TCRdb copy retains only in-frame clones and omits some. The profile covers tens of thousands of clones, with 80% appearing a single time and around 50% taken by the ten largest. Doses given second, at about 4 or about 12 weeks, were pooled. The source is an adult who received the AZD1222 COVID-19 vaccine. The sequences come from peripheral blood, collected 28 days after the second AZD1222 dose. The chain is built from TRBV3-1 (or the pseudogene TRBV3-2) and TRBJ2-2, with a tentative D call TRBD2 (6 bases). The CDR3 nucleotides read TGTGCCAGCAGCCAAGAGACGGGGGCCGGGGAGCTGTTTTTT. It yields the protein CASSQETGAGELFF.